These 27 T cell receptor beta chains were sequenced from one sample in a study of breast tumors, draining lymph nodes, adjacent tissues. Using its own MiXCR run on the multiplex PCR reads, TCRdb lists one record per CDR3 protein. The sample has tens of thousands of distinct CDR3 sequences; around a third are singletons. Material: breast tumor tissue. The receptors were gathered from a female donor with breast cancer. Some clones in this sample may be carry-over from other donors' samples.

The sample holds many counts of this clonotype. CDR3 DNA: TGCGCCAGCAGCTTGGTTAGCGGGAGCCCCAATGAGCAGTTCTTC. It yields the protein CASSLVSGSPNEQFF. The genes are TRBV5-1 and TRBJ2-1, with 9 nucleotides matching TRBD2. The CDR3 sequence is 15 residues long. Germline trimming cut 0 bases from V and 6 bases from J; bases unmatched to any gene: 4. Looked up from germline, CDR1 is SGHRS and CDR2 is YFSETQ. The entire variable domain, with the rest obtained from reference TRBV5-1 and TRBJ2-1, is as follows: KAGVTQTPRYLIKTRGQQVTLSCSPISGHRSVSWYQQTPGQGLQFLFEYFSETQRNKGNFPGRFSGRQFSNSRSEMNVSTLELGDSALYLCASSLVSGSPNEQFFGPGTRLTVL.

As regards this clonotype: This may come from a read error, since a much larger clone is one base off. The chain uses TRBV6-1 and TRBJ2-6; TRBD1 matches at 7 bases. CDR1 MNHNS and CDR2 SASEGT come from the germline V gene. The CDR3 is made up of 18 amino acids. CDR3 residues: CASRDAGTVPLGANVMTF. The CDR3 DNA is TGTGCCAGCAGAGACGCCGGGACAGTCCCCCTTGGGGCCAACGTCATGACTTTC.

The chain links TRBV19 to TRBJ2-7, with TRBD2 identical over 9 bases. The V segment lost 4 bases and the J segment 2 bases; nucleotides outside the gene matches: 3. This CDR3 has 14 residues. Germline V gene lookup returns CDR1 LNHDA and CDR2 SQIVND (reference sequence). The CDR3 here is CASSRLAGTYEQYF. The CDR3 DNA follows: TGTGCCAGTAGTAGGCTAGCGGGGACCTACGAGCAGTACTTC.

This clonotype turned up a few times. The chain recombines TRBV27 with TRBJ2-5; 9 bases are a match to TRBD2. J gave up 6 bases and V 3 bases, and 8 bases lay outside the gene matches. This CDR3 has 15 amino acids. CDR1 and CDR2 from the germline V gene are MNHEY and SMNVEV (reference sequence). The CDR3: CASSLGLAGRKTQYF. The CDR3 DNA follows: TGTGCCAGCAGTTTGGGTCTAGCGGGACGAAAGACCCAGTACTTC.

J is TRBJ2-2 and V is TRBV7-3, with a weak D call TRBD2 (6 bases). V was trimmed by 4 bases and J by 6 bases, leaving 18 bases between them. Germline-derived CDR1 and CDR2 are SGHTA and FQGTGA. This CDR3 has 16 amino acids. CDR3 DNA: TGTGCCAGCAGCTCCCGGAGGGGACGGGGCCCCGGGGAGCTGTTTTTT. Translated: CASSSRRGRGPGELFF.

The chain couples TRBV15 to TRBJ2-3; D may be TRBD1 (5 bases). Deletions cut 2 bases from V and 4 bases from J, with 19 bases between. The CDR3 contains 17 residues. Germline loops: CDR1 LNHNV, CDR2 YYDKDF (reference sequence). This CDR3 reads CATSRHLDSPRADTQYF. The CDR3 DNA sequence: TGTGCCACCAGCAGACACCTTGACAGCCCCAGGGCAGATACGCAGTATTTT.

This clonotype was seen repeatedly, ten times or more. This chain connects TRBV25-1 to TRBJ2-3; tentative D call: TRBD2 (6 bases). Trimming removed 5 bases at V and 0 bases at J, with 15 bases between. Germline CDR1 reads MGHDK; CDR2 reads SYGVNS. The length of the CDR3 is 16 residues. CDR3 sequence (DNA): TGTGCCAGCAGTTTTTGGGGGGTTCCCAGCACAGATACGCAGTATTTT. This translates into CASSFWGVPSTDTQYF.

Ten or more counts support this clonotype. The V gene is TRBV7-9, the J gene TRBJ2-3; TRBD1 agrees at 9 bases. The trim removed 2 bases at V and 1 base at J, leaving 7 bases unmatched. The CDR3 consists of 17 residues. Germline CDR1 and CDR2: SEHNR and FQNEAQ (reference sequence). CDR3 sequence (DNA): TGTGCCAGCAGCTTACTCACAGGGGGCTTTGGCACAGATACGCAGTATTTT. This encodes CASSLLTGGFGTDTQYF.

At least ten counts were recorded for this clonotype. The chain couples TRBV7-8 to TRBJ2-6, with 7 positions matching TRBD1. The length of the CDR3 is 18 residues. The germline V gene has CDR1 SGHVS and CDR2 FQNEAQ. V shed 5 bases, J shed 0 bases, and the junction held 10 bases outside the gene matches. In DNA form, the CDR3 reads TGTGCCAGCAGCGCCCGGCAGGGGGAAAACTCTGGGGCCAACGTCCTGACTTTC. This codes for CASSARQGENSGANVLTF.

V gene TRBV12-3 or TRBV12-4 combines with J gene TRBJ2-7; TRBD2 agrees at 11 bases. The CDR3 loop spans 13 amino acids. The trim removed 7 bases at V and 6 bases at J, leaving 5 bases unmatched. For the CDR3, the DNA is TGTGCCAGCACCCCTAGCGGGAGGCTCGAGCAGTACTTC. This encodes CASTPSGRLEQYF.

This clonotype was observed many times. CDR3 region: CASSLAATGGFTDTQYF. CDR3 nucleotides: TGTGCCAGCAGCTTAGCCGCGACGGGAGGATTCACAGATACGCAGTATTTT. V is TRBV7-2 and J is TRBJ2-3; 7 bases line up with TRBD2. CDR1 and CDR2 (germline): SGHTA, FQGNSA. Trimming removed 0 bases from V and 2 bases from J; junction bases left unmatched: 8. The CDR3 runs to 17 residues.

V and J are TRBV6-2 or TRBV6-3 and TRBJ1-5; a weak D match, TRBD1 (6 bases). Trimming took 8 bases from V and 0 from J, leaving 23 bases between them. The CDR3 spans 18 residues. The germline V gene has CDR1 MNHEY and CDR2 SVGEGT. The CDR3 is CASGDLIGTHYSNQPQHF. The DNA for the CDR3 is TGTGCCAGCGGGGACCTAATCGGGACACATTATAGCAATCAGCCCCAGCATTTT.

This clonotype counts as medium-sized. The genes are TRBV20-1 and TRBJ2-5; no firm D call. V lost 7 bases and J lost 2, with 14 bases in between. CDR1 DFQATT and CDR2 SNEGSKA come from the germline V gene (reference sequence). The CDR3 length is 13 residues. The CDR3 here is CSGDRAVQETQYF. CDR3 DNA sequence: TGCAGTGGCGATAGGGCGGTACAAGAGACCCAGTACTTC.

This clonotype has ten or more counts. The chain employs TRBV7-2 and TRBJ1-5; D may be TRBD1 (6 bases). CDR1 is SGHTA and CDR2 is FQGNSA in the germline V gene. This CDR3 region has 13 residues. The V gene lost 5 bases and the J gene lost 5 bases, with 10 bases spanning the gap. The CDR3: CASSRQADQPQHF. CDR3 sequence (DNA): TGTGCCAGCAGCCGACAGGCCGATCAGCCCCAGCATTTT.

This clonotype was seen ten or more times. This sequence joins TRBV11-2 and TRBJ2-1, with D uncertain. Germline CDR1 SGHAT, CDR2 FQNNGV. The V and J ends lost 1 base and 0 bases respectively, with 7 bases between them. The CDR3 runs 15 residues. In DNA, the CDR3 is TGTGCCAGCAGCTTAGTTCTGGGCTCCTACAATGAGCAGTTCTTC. It encodes CASSLVLGSYNEQFF.

This clonotype was detected ten times or more. The chain recombines TRBV24-1 with TRBJ2-2; maybe TRBD1 (6 bases). The CDR3 has 16 residues. Germline CDR1 is KGHDR and CDR2 is SFDVKD. V gave up 4 bases and J gave up 0 bases, with 11 bases separating them. CDR3 in DNA: TGTGCCACCAGTGACGCCGGGACACCGAACACCGGGGAGCTGTTTTTT. Residues: CATSDAGTPNTGELFF.

This clonotype was recorded many times. The chain uses TRBV2 and TRBJ2-1; D unclear. V was cut by 2 bases and J by 12 bases, with 8 bases left in between. CDR1 is SNHLY and CDR2 is FYNNEI in the germline V gene. The CDR3 spans 11 residues. The CDR3 coding sequence is TGTGCCAGCAGTGAATATAGCTGGCAGTTCTTC. It yields the protein CASSEYSWQFF. Variable domain in full (rest from reference TRBV2 and TRBJ2-1): EPEVTQTPSHQVTQMGQEVILRCVPISNHLYFYWYRQILGQKVEFLVSFYNNEISEKSEIFDDQFSVERPDGSNFTLKIRSTKLEDSAMYFCASSEYSWQFFGPGTRLTVL.

In this sample, this clonotype turned up many times. The V call is TRBV20-1, the J call TRBJ1-2; TRBD1 agrees at 8 bases. The V segment lost 2 bases and the J segment 8 bases; nucleotides outside the gene matches: 7. This CDR3 is 13 amino acids long. Germline V gene sequence: CDR1 DFQATT, CDR2 SNEGSKA (reference sequence). The CDR3 here is CSARNQGARGYTF. As DNA, the CDR3 is TGCAGTGCTAGAAACCAGGGGGCGAGGGGCTACACCTTC.

This clonotype was seen many times. The chain joins TRBV20-1 to TRBJ2-5; D not resolved. CDR3 size: 13 residues. Germline-derived CDR1 and CDR2 are DFQATT and SNEGSKA (reference sequence). V was pared by 3 bases and J by 0 bases, with 8 bases between. The DNA of the CDR3 is TGCAGTGCTAGTGGCCTGTACCAAGAGACCCAGTACTTC. As protein: CSASGLYQETQYF.

This clonotype was recorded a few times. Since a much larger clone is just one base distant, this may be a read error. The CDR3 DNA is TGTGCCAGCAGCCTGGGACAGGGCCTGGGGTACACCTTC. Translating it yields CASSLGQGLGYTF. The rearrangement uses TRBV7-2 and TRBJ1-2, with 9 bases matching TRBD1. From germline, CDR1 is SGHTA and CDR2 FQGNSA. CDR3 length: 13 residues. Losses at the gene ends were 5 bases for V and 11 bases for J; bases not matched to a gene: 9.

This clonotype was seen many times. The gene calls are TRBV12-3 or TRBV12-4 and TRBJ1-5, with D possibly TRBD1 on 6 matching bases. The CDR3 has 14 amino acids. With 7 bases removed from V and 6 bases from J, the gap between germline ends came to 16 bases. CDR3 bases: TGTGCCAGCACCAGGTCCGGGGGCGGTCAGCCCCAGCATTTT. It specifies CASTRSGGGQPQHF.

The V and J genes are TRBV2 and TRBJ2-3; TRBD2 matches at 11 bases. J lost 1 base, V lost 3 bases, and 0 bases had no gene match. The CDR3 totals 15 residues. CDR1 SNHLY and CDR2 FYNNEI come from the germline V gene. The CDR3 coding sequence is TGTGCCAGCAGTGAGGGACTAGCGGGCACAGATACGCAGTATTTT. This sequence encodes CASSEGLAGTDTQYF.

This clonotype was seen repeatedly, ten times or more. J is TRBJ2-1 and V is TRBV11-3; 9 bases are shared with TRBD1. CDR1 and CDR2 (germline): SGHNT, YENEEA. The CDR3 contains 17 residues. The V gene end was trimmed by 5 bases and the J gene end by 2 bases; junction bases not matched to a gene: 10. The CDR3: CASSDKTGQGTYNEQFF. The CDR3 DNA reads as TGTGCCAGCAGCGATAAGACGGGACAGGGTACCTACAATGAGCAGTTCTTC.

V and J are TRBV5-1 and TRBJ1-5; no firm D call. This CDR3 region has 15 residues. With 0 bases removed from V and 2 bases from J, the gap between germline ends came to 9 bases. The germline V gene has CDR1 SGHRS and CDR2 YFSETQ. CDR3 sequence (DNA): TGCGCCAGCAGCTTGGAACCCGAACGCAATCAGCCCCAGCATTTT. The encoded protein is CASSLEPERNQPQHF.

This clonotype came up many times. The chain combines TRBV7-2 with TRBJ2-7, with a tentative D call TRBD1 (5 bases). CDR3 size: 12 residues. Germline CDR1 SGHTA, CDR2 FQGNSA. V was cut by 3 bases and J by 7 bases, with 10 bases left in between. The CDR3 protein is CASSFQGREQYF. CDR3 bases: TGTGCCAGCAGCTTTCAGGGCAGGGAGCAGTACTTC.

This clonotype was seen many times. The chain is built from TRBV6-1 and TRBJ2-1; D is unresolved. This CDR3 has 12 amino acids. The germline gives CDR1 MNHNS, CDR2 SASEGT. V was clipped by 2 bases and J by 6 bases, with 5 bases between them. The CDR3 here is CASSESVNEQFF. CDR3 sequence (DNA): TGTGCCAGCAGTGAATCGGTCAATGAGCAGTTCTTC.

This clonotype was recorded many times. The V and J genes are TRBV2 and TRBJ1-4; 10 positions match TRBD1. Germline CDR1 reads SNHLY; CDR2 reads FYNNEI. The CDR3 contains 15 residues. Trimming removed 5 bases from V and 6 bases from J; junction bases left unmatched: 6. The CDR3 DNA is TGTGCCAGCAGTTCCGAGGGACAGGGGTATGAAAAACTGTTTTTT. Translated, it gives CASSSEGQGYEKLFF.